This TCR beta chain originates from a study of tumor-infiltrating lymphocytes in primary liver carcinoma. In addition to blood RNA drawn from unsorted whole blood, germline DNA was extracted. Using a constant-region primer together with ProtoScript II reverse transcriptase, TCR beta cDNA was made from approximately 500 ng of total RNA. Construction of TCR beta libraries relied on three successive nested multiplex PCR rounds employing slightly modified ARM-PCR. Use of TRBV1-TRBV30 forward primers with a C-beta reverse primer characterized the first two PCR rounds, which lasted about 11 cycles each. TCRdb reanalysed the multiplex PCR reads using MiXCR and keeps one entry per CDR3 protein. Here the sample spans fewer than 400,000 distinct CDR3 sequences, roughly two thirds being singletons. V was pared by 6 bases and J by 1 base, with 14 bases between. In germline, CDR1 is MNHEY, CDR2 SVGEGT. The CDR3 sequence is 15 residues long.

This clonotype has at least ten counts. This rearrangement joins TRBV6-2 or TRBV6-3 to TRBJ2-3, with a weak D call TRBD2 (6 bases). This clonotype was sampled from a man aged 40-55 years with primary liver carcinoma and hepatitis B virus infection. Sequencing used peripheral blood. The CDR3, as DNA: TGTGCCAGCAGGAAAAGGCCGGGGGGCACAGATACGCAGTATTTT. This translates into CASRKRPGGTDTQYF.